This entry lists 32 T cell receptor beta chains sequenced from one sample in a study of shared clonotypes between healthy human individuals. TCRdb keeps only in-frame clones here, not all; method: immunoSEQ multiplex PCR. The table includes about 360,000 clones, roughly 80% detected once. The sample taken for sequencing was memory CD4+ T cells sorted from blood. As to subset: CD45RA-negative fraction. The receptor set was obtained from a young man in good health.

This chain links TRBV28 with TRBJ1-1, with TRBD1 identical over 9 bases. The germline gives CDR1 MDHEN, CDR2 SYDVKM. V trimming: 3 bases; J trimming: 7 bases; junction bases outside the gene matches: 12. This CDR3 comprises 16 residues. The DNA for the CDR3 is TGTGCCAGCAGTTTGCCCCGACAGGGGGTATCAATTGAAGCTTTCTTT. It encodes CASSLPRQGVSIEAFF.

The table lists this clone with a count of one. CDR3 protein: CASSSHADSHYGYTF. In DNA form, the CDR3 reads TGTGCCAGCAGTTCCCACGCCGACAGCCACTATGGCTACACCTTC. The chain is built from TRBV28 and TRBJ1-2; a weak D match, TRBD1 (5 bases). Trimming shortened V by 4 bases and J by 3 bases, and 15 bases separated the two germline ends. The CDR3 spans 15 residues. Germline CDR1 is MDHEN and CDR2 is SYDVKM.

With regard to this clone: Other DNA sequences in the same sample also yield this CDR3. The V and J genes are TRBV11-2 and TRBJ1-2; tentative D call: TRBD1 (6 bases). The CDR3 runs 16 residues. The V gene lost 2 bases and the J gene lost 4 bases, with 17 bases spanning the gap. CDR1 and CDR2 from the germline V gene are SGHAT and FQNNGV. In DNA form, the CDR3 reads TGTGCCAGCAGCTTACTTGGGGGGCGCGCGCCCTATGGCTACACCTTC. Its protein is CASSLLGGRAPYGYTF. Together with reference TRBV11-2 and TRBJ1-2, the CDR3 gives the full variable domain: EAGVAQSPRYKIIEKRQSVAFWCNPISGHATLYWYQQILGQGPKLLIQFQNNGVVDDSQLPKDRFSAERLKGVDSTLKIQPAKLEDSAVYLCASSLLGGRAPYGYTFGSGTRLTVV.

The V and J genes are TRBV2 and TRBJ2-7; D not resolved. Germline V gene lookup returns CDR1 SNHLY and CDR2 FYNNEI. V was cut by 1 base and J by 4 bases, with 11 bases left in between. This CDR3 contains 14 residues. For the CDR3, the DNA is TGTGCCAGCAGTGAAGAAGGCTTTTATTACGAGCAGTACTTC. It translates to CASSEEGFYYEQYF.

The rearrangement links TRBV11-2 to TRBJ1-1; weak D call: TRBD1 (5 bases). This CDR3 comprises 16 residues. Trimming stripped 2 bases from V and 5 bases from J, with 18 bases between. Per germline, CDR1 SGHAT and CDR2 FQNNGV. The CDR3 nucleotides read TGTGCCAGCAGCTTATCATATTCAGGGAGGAAAACTGAAGCTTTCTTT. It codes for CASSLSYSGRKTEAFF.

The J gene is TRBJ2-4, the V gene TRBV7-9, with D uncertain. CDR3 length: 14 residues. V gave up 3 bases and J gave up 0 bases, with 6 bases separating them. The germline gives CDR1 SEHNR, CDR2 FQNEAQ (reference sequence). The CDR3 spells CASSFDLAKNIQYF. In DNA, the CDR3 is TGTGCCAGCAGCTTCGATCTAGCCAAAAACATTCAGTACTTC.

The chain uses TRBV2 and TRBJ2-7; 10 positions agree with TRBD1. The V gene's germline CDR1 is SNHLY and CDR2 FYNNEI. The V and J ends lost 8 bases and 7 bases, in that order; junction bases with no gene match: 8. This CDR3 comprises 13 residues. The CDR3 loop is CASRDRGWVEQYF. The CDR3 DNA is TGTGCCAGCCGGGACAGGGGCTGGGTGGAGCAGTACTTC.

The rearrangement uses TRBV7-2 and TRBJ2-5; D remains unclear. CDR3 length: 14 residues. Germline lookup yields CDR1 SGHTA and CDR2 FQGNSA. V lost 5 bases and J lost 5, with 15 bases in between. The CDR3, as DNA: TGTGCCAGCAGCACCTGGGGAAGCATTGAGACCCAGTACTTC. As protein: CASSTWGSIETQYF.

The chain is built from TRBV5-1 and TRBJ1-3; 10 nucleotides line up with TRBD1. The CDR3 has 16 amino acids. Per germline, CDR1 SGHRS and CDR2 YFSETQ. Losses at the gene ends were 0 bases for V and 4 bases for J; bases not matched to a gene: 4. CDR3 loop: CASSLAGTGAGNTIYF. The CDR3 coding sequence is TGCGCCAGCAGCTTGGCCGGGACAGGGGCCGGAAACACCATATATTTT.

This clone was seen only a few times. This chain uses TRBV6-6 with TRBJ2-1; tentative D call: TRBD2 (6 bases). The ends were cut back, 11 bases at V and 1 base at J, with 21 bases in the middle. CDR1 and CDR2 from the germline V gene are MNHNY and SVGAGI (reference sequence). The CDR3 covers 16 residues. The CDR3 nucleotides are TGTGCCCCCCCTAGGTGGGACTCCTCGTCCTACAATGAGCAGTTCTTC. Amino acid sequence: CAPPRWDSSSYNEQFF.

V usage is TRBV7-2 and J usage is TRBJ2-7; a weak D match, TRBD1 (7 bases). This CDR3 has 14 amino acids. Per the germline V gene, CDR1 is SGHTA and CDR2 is FQGNSA. The germline V and J ends were trimmed by 7 bases and 4 bases, with 17 bases remaining between them. CDR3 nucleotide sequence: TGTGCCAGCAACGTTGGAGGGGGCTTTTACGAGCAGTACTTC. It codes for CASNVGGGFYEQYF.

This clone has only one observation. The chain has TRBV7-9 and TRBJ2-2; D tentatively reads TRBD1 or TRBD2 (5 bases each). V was clipped by 2 bases and J by 4 bases, with 8 bases between them. The CDR3 consists of 14 residues. CDR1 is SEHNR and CDR2 is FQNEAQ in the germline V gene (reference sequence). This CDR3 is CASSLTGATGELFF. The CDR3 DNA follows: TGTGCCAGCAGCTTAACCGGGGCCACCGGGGAGCTGTTTTTT.

The chain is built from TRBV12-5 and TRBJ1-5; D remains unclear. This CDR3 spans 15 amino acids. Germline V gives CDR1 LGHNT, CDR2 FRNRAP. Trimming shortened V by 0 bases and J by 10 bases, and 16 bases separated the two germline ends. This CDR3 reads CASGLVSRLSGPQHF. The CDR3 nucleotides read TGTGCTAGTGGTTTGGTAAGTCGGTTATCAGGCCCCCAGCATTTT.

The rearrangement joins TRBV6-1 to TRBJ1-4, with a tentative D call TRBD1 (5 bases). The CDR3 consists of 15 residues. Germline V lookup: CDR1 MNHNS, CDR2 SASEGT. Trimming shortened V by 7 bases and J by 5 bases, and 17 bases separated the two germline ends. The CDR3 DNA sequence: TGTGCCAGCACCACTTTGGGGGTCGTAAATGAAAAACTGTTTTTT. This encodes CASTTLGVVNEKLFF.

V usage is TRBV2 and J usage is TRBJ1-5; D is ambiguous. CDR1 and CDR2 (germline): SNHLY, FYNNEI. V shed 4 bases and J shed 3 bases, with 16 bases lying between them. This CDR3 region has 16 residues. The DNA for the CDR3 is TGTGCCAGCAGTGTGAAGGGTTGGGGTGACAATCAGCCCCAGCATTTT. Translation gives CASSVKGWGDNQPQHF.

The chain employs TRBV19 and TRBJ2-1; D call uncertain. CDR1 and CDR2 (germline): LNHDA, SQIVND (reference sequence). V was pared by 10 bases and J by 6 bases, with 19 bases between. CDR3 length: 14 residues. CDR3 DNA sequence: TGTGCCACAAGAGCCACGCTCCTTGGCAATGAGCAGTTCTTC. Protein: CATRATLLGNEQFF. The variable domain in full, with the rest retrieved from reference TRBV19 and TRBJ2-1, is DGGITQSPKYLFRKEGQNVTLSCEQNLNHDAMYWYRQDPGQGLRLIYYSQIVNDFQKGDIAEGYSVSREKKESFPLTVTSAQKNPTAFYLCATRATLLGNEQFFGPGTRLTVL.

The chain is built from TRBV9 and TRBJ2-7, with a weak D call TRBD2 (5 bases). The CDR3 runs to 16 residues. The V end lost 0 bases, the J end lost 0 bases, and 13 bases lay between the germline ends. In germline, CDR1 is SGDLS, CDR2 YYNGEE. In DNA, the CDR3 is TGTGCCAGCAGCGTAGGGGCGGGTGCGAGCTCCTACGAGCAGTACTTC. This gives the protein CASSVGAGASSYEQYF.

The chain links TRBV27 to TRBJ2-1, with a tentative D call TRBD1 (6 bases). The germline V gene has CDR1 MNHEY and CDR2 SMNVEV (reference sequence). The CDR3 has 16 residues. Trimming shortened V by 5 bases and J by 7 bases, and 21 bases separated the two germline ends. The CDR3 region is CASSPLRDKAGNEQFF. In DNA form, the CDR3 reads TGTGCCAGCAGTCCCCTCCGGGACAAGGCGGGTAATGAGCAGTTCTTC.

V is TRBV6-5 and J is TRBJ2-7; the match to TRBD2 covers 7 bases. V was clipped by 10 bases and J by 0 bases; unmatched bases: 6. This CDR3 is built from 13 residues. Germline CDR1 is MNHEY and CDR2 is SVGAGI. CDR3 amino acids: CATKGGSSYEQYF. In nucleotides, the CDR3 is TGTGCCACCAAAGGCGGGAGCTCCTACGAGCAGTACTTC.

This clone came up a few times. The rearrangement uses TRBV18 and TRBJ2-5, with D unclear. The ends were cut back, 3 bases at V and 4 bases at J, with 9 bases in the middle. Germline-derived CDR1 and CDR2 are KGHSH and LQKENI. CDR3 length: 13 amino acids. DNA for the CDR3: TGTGCCAGCTCACCCTCGGCTTTAGAGACCCAGTACTTC. Residues: CASSPSALETQYF.

This rearrangement joins TRBV5-1 to TRBJ1-1, with D possibly matching TRBD1 (5 bases). This CDR3 is built from 17 residues. The V end was cut by 3 bases, the J end by 1 base, with 19 bases between. Germline loops: CDR1 SGHRS, CDR2 YFSETQ. The CDR3 DNA sequence: TGCGCCAGCAGCTATGACAGCCACACAACCTCGAACACTGAAGCTTTCTTT. Its translation is CASSYDSHTTSNTEAFF.

The V call is TRBV5-1, the J call TRBJ1-1, with 7 nucleotides matching TRBD1. The CDR3 runs 14 residues. The germline V gene encodes CDR1 SGHRS and CDR2 YFSETQ. V lost 4 bases, J lost 2 bases, and 5 bases stayed unmatched. The CDR3 DNA sequence: TGCGCCAGCAGCCGTGACAGGGTTAACACTGAAGCTTTCTTT. This codes for CASSRDRVNTEAFF.

The chain couples TRBV7-2 to TRBJ2-5; perhaps TRBD1 as D (5 bases). Germline loops: CDR1 SGHTA, CDR2 FQGNSA. The V end lost 0 bases, the J end lost 4 bases, and 12 bases lay between the germline ends. This CDR3 is 15 amino acids long. The CDR3 loop reads CASSLAGRVSETQYF. The CDR3 nucleotides are TGTGCCAGCAGCTTAGCGGGGCGAGTGTCAGAGACCCAGTACTTC.

V is TRBV5-6 and J is TRBJ2-2; the match to TRBD2 covers 14 bases. Per the germline V gene, CDR1 is SGHDT and CDR2 is YYEEEE. Germline trimming cut 4 bases from V and 8 bases from J; bases unmatched to any gene: 4. The length of the CDR3 is 15 residues. The CDR3 reads CASSRTSGRSGELFF. The CDR3 DNA sequence: TGTGCCAGCAGCCGGACTAGCGGGAGGTCGGGGGAGCTGTTTTTT.

V is TRBV12-5 and J is TRBJ2-1; 9 positions agree with TRBD1. V lost 0 bases and J lost 3; bases outside the gene matches: 12. Per germline, CDR1 LGHNT and CDR2 FRNRAP. The CDR3 totals 19 residues. The CDR3 reads CASGLVRAKGQGIYNEQFF. In nucleotides, the CDR3 is TGTGCTAGTGGTTTGGTACGTGCTAAGGGACAGGGAATCTACAATGAGCAGTTCTTC.

This clone was counted once. This chain connects TRBV29-1 to TRBJ2-7; no clear D. From germline, CDR1 is SQVTM and CDR2 ANQGSEA. The CDR3 is 13 residues long. V lost 5 bases, J lost 5 bases, and 16 bases lay in between. CDR3 coding DNA: TGCAGCGTTCTCCGACCATTATCCGACGAGCAGTACTTC. It translates to CSVLRPLSDEQYF.

The chain has TRBV28 and TRBJ1-2; 8 bases are shared with TRBD1. The CDR3 length is 15 residues. CDR1 and CDR2 (germline): MDHEN, SYDVKM. Germline trimming cut 6 bases from V and 5 bases from J; bases unmatched to any gene: 11. The CDR3 nucleotides are TGTGCCAGCAGCTACGGACAGGGCTTAACTTATGGCTACACCTTC. It is translated as CASSYGQGLTYGYTF.

In this sample, this clone turned up once. The V and J genes are TRBV28 and TRBJ2-5; TRBD2 aligns across 10 bases. This CDR3 contains 15 residues. V gave up 6 bases and J gave up 2 bases; unmatched junction bases: 6. Germline CDR1 and CDR2: MDHEN and SYDVKM. CDR3 amino acids: CASREHSGGQETQYF. DNA of the CDR3: TGTGCCAGCAGGGAACATAGCGGGGGGCAAGAGACCCAGTACTTC.

The V gene is TRBV7-9, the J gene TRBJ2-5; D possibly matches TRBD1 or TRBD2 (6 bases each). This CDR3 has 14 residues. Germline CDR1 reads SEHNR; CDR2 reads FQNEAQ (reference sequence). V gave up 2 bases and J gave up 5 bases, with 12 bases separating them. The CDR3 is CASSLRGPGETQYF. The CDR3 region has the DNA TGTGCCAGCAGCTTACGGGGGCCGGGTGAGACCCAGTACTTC.

The CDR3 DNA reads as TGTGCCAGCAGGGGGGGGACAGTTGAAAAACTGTTTTTT. This translates into CASRGGTVEKLFF. The chain joins TRBV28 to TRBJ1-4; 7 bases align to TRBD1. The trim removed 6 bases at V and 7 bases at J, leaving 5 bases unmatched. The germline V gene encodes CDR1 MDHEN and CDR2 SYDVKM. The CDR3 contains 13 residues. The full variable domain, its missing parts supplied by reference TRBV28 and TRBJ1-4, is DVKVTQSSRYLVKRTGEKVFLECVQDMDHENMFWYRQDPGLGLRLIYFSYDVKMKEKGDIPEGYSVSREKKERFSLILESASTNQTSMYLCASRGGTVEKLFFGSGTQLSVL.

This clone has just one count. V is TRBV29-1 and J is TRBJ2-4, with D possibly being TRBD1 (6 bases). CDR3 length equals 14 residues. Trimming removed 6 bases from V and 4 bases from J, with 16 bases in between. CDR1 is SQVTM and CDR2 is ANQGSEA in the germline V gene. The CDR3 region is CSVIDRLGKNIQYF. The CDR3 nucleotides are TGCAGCGTAATAGACAGGTTAGGGAAAAACATTCAGTACTTC.

The chain has TRBV7-8 and TRBJ2-1; 10 bases agree with TRBD2. This CDR3 region has 18 residues. The J segment lost 6 bases and the V segment lost 3 bases, leaving 14 bases of the junction unmatched. Germline V gene sequence: CDR1 SGHVS, CDR2 FQNEAQ. CDR3 loop: CASSFLKRSGREGNEQFF. CDR3 sequence (DNA): TGTGCCAGCAGCTTTCTCAAGCGGAGCGGGAGGGAGGGCAATGAGCAGTTCTTC.